A single sample gave rise to the 16 T cell receptor beta chains below, sequenced in a study of T cells in narcolepsy. Produced via immunoSEQ multiplex PCR; TCRdb's table is partial and in-frame only. The repertoire holds 26,000 or so clones, with around 82% as singletons. What was sequenced was CD45RA- memory CD4+ T cells from PBMCs. Source of these receptors: a human donor with narcolepsy.

The chain employs TRBV7-9 and TRBJ1-2; D uncertain. The germline V gene has CDR1 SEHNR and CDR2 FQNEAQ (reference sequence). Trimming removed 2 bases from V and 2 bases from J, with 6 bases in between. The CDR3 spans 13 residues. The CDR3 nucleotides read TGTGCCAGCAGCTTACTTTCCAACTATGGCTACACCTTC. It specifies CASSLLSNYGYTF.

The chain carries TRBV11-3 and TRBJ1-2; D might be TRBD1 (5 bases). Germline V gene data show CDR1 as SGHNT and CDR2 as YENEEA. V was pared by 2 bases and J by 1 base, with 11 bases between. The CDR3 contains 15 residues. The CDR3 protein is CASSLRDVYNYGYTF. Written as DNA, the CDR3 is TGTGCCAGCAGCTTAAGGGACGTTTATAACTATGGCTACACCTTC.

The chain employs TRBV19 and TRBJ2-2; perhaps TRBD2 as D (5 bases). Germline values: CDR1 LNHDA, CDR2 SQIVND (reference sequence). Trimming removed 1 base at V and 2 bases at J, with 20 bases between. The CDR3 runs to 19 residues. The CDR3 DNA sequence: TGTGCCAGTAGTATAGTGTTTCTGGCCCTGAGACTAAACACCGGGGAGCTGTTTTTT. Translated, it gives CASSIVFLALRLNTGELFF.

As to this clone: The sample carries other DNA sequences with the same CDR3. The rearrangement links TRBV18 to TRBJ1-2; D unresolved. The ends were cut back, 2 bases at V and 3 bases at J, with 10 bases in the middle. Germline V gives CDR1 KGHSH, CDR2 LQKENI. The CDR3 extends over 14 amino acids. The CDR3 bases are TGTGCCAGCTCACCAAACGGACGGGACTATGGCTACACCTTC. It specifies CASSPNGRDYGYTF. Filled out from reference TRBV18 and TRBJ1-2, the complete variable domain reads NAGVMQNPRHLVRRRGQEARLRCSPMKGHSHVYWYRQLPEEGLKFMVYLQKENIIDESGMPKERFSAEFPKEGPSILRIQQVVRGDSAAYFCASSPNGRDYGYTFGSGTRLTVV.

The chain employs TRBV5-1 and TRBJ1-1; 8 bases fit TRBD1. Germline V gene data show CDR1 as SGHRS and CDR2 as YFSETQ. V was clipped by 1 base and J by 1 base; unmatched bases: 12. The CDR3 contains 18 residues. This chain's CDR3 is CASSLNPVQGGKNTEAFF. The CDR3 coding sequence is TGCGCCAGCAGCTTGAATCCCGTACAGGGGGGAAAGAACACTGAAGCTTTCTTT. The whole variable domain, filled in from reference TRBV5-1 and TRBJ1-1, reads KAGVTQTPRYLIKTRGQQVTLSCSPISGHRSVSWYQQTPGQGLQFLFEYFSETQRNKGNFPGRFSGRQFSNSRSEMNVSTLELGDSALYLCASSLNPVQGGKNTEAFFGQGTRLTVV.

This chain joins TRBV7-9 and TRBJ2-7, with D uncertain. Germline CDR1 and CDR2: SEHNR and FQNEAQ (reference sequence). Trimming left V 5 bases short and J 4 bases short, with 6 bases between. The CDR3 covers 11 residues. This CDR3 reads CASSEIYEQYF. The CDR3 region has the DNA TGTGCCAGCAGCGAGATTTACGAGCAGTACTTC.

The CDR3 nucleotides are TGCAGCGTTGAAGAGCCGGAGGACGGCTACACCTTC. This gives the protein CSVEEPEDGYTF. The chain couples TRBV29-1 to TRBJ1-2; no firm D call. Trimming cost V 0 bases and J 8 bases, with 10 bases left between them. CDR1 SQVTM and CDR2 ANQGSEA come from the germline V gene. The CDR3 spans 12 residues.

This clone was counted only a few times. The rearrangement uses TRBV11-2 and TRBJ2-7; TRBD2 aligns across 7 bases. Trimming removed 5 bases from V and 4 bases from J; junction bases left unmatched: 11. Germline-derived CDR1 and CDR2 are SGHAT and FQNNGV. CDR3 size: 15 residues. CDR3 sequence: CASSTYRGGSYEQYF. CDR3 nucleotide sequence: TGTGCCAGCAGCACATATCGGGGAGGGTCGTACGAGCAGTACTTC.

The rearrangement joins TRBV7-8 to TRBJ2-3, with a tentative D call TRBD2 (5 bases). The CDR3 has 16 amino acids. Trimming left V 5 bases short and J 0 bases short, with 15 bases between. The germline gives CDR1 SGHVS, CDR2 FQNEAQ. CDR3 in amino acids: CASSPGVQSSTDTQYF. The CDR3 region has the DNA TGTGCCAGCAGCCCCGGGGTCCAATCTAGCACAGATACGCAGTATTTT.

This clone was observed a handful of times. CDR3 residues: CASSLSGQRLNYGYTF. The CDR3 DNA is TGTGCCAGCAGTTTATCGGGGCAGCGGCTAAACTATGGCTACACCTTC. The gene calls are TRBV27 and TRBJ1-2; maybe TRBD1 (5 bases). V was pared by 0 bases and J by 2 bases, with 13 bases between. This CDR3 contains 16 residues. Germline values: CDR1 MNHEY, CDR2 SMNVEV (reference sequence).

The rearrangement joins TRBV7-8 to TRBJ2-5; D not resolved. V lost 2 bases to trimming and J lost 5 bases, with 9 bases between them. Germline loops: CDR1 SGHVS, CDR2 FQNEAQ. The CDR3 runs 13 residues. CDR3: CASSLLAVETQYF. The CDR3 bases are TGTGCCAGCAGCTTACTGGCTGTGGAGACCCAGTACTTC. Supplemented by reference TRBV7-8 and TRBJ2-5, the full variable domain reads GAGVSQSPRYKVAKRGQDVALRCDPISGHVSLFWYQQALGQGPEFLTYFQNEAQLDKSGLPSDRFFAERPEGSVSTLKIQRTQQEDSAVYLCASSLLAVETQYFGPGTRLLVL.

This clone has more than one count but fewer than ten. The chain combines TRBV11-3 with TRBJ2-7, with TRBD2 as a possible D gene (5 bases). This CDR3 is 12 amino acids long. Germline CDR1 reads SGHNT; CDR2 reads YENEEA. Trimming cost V 8 bases and J 1 base, with 9 bases left between them. The chain's CDR3 is CASAGRSYEQYF. For the CDR3, the DNA is TGTGCCAGCGCGGGTCGATCCTACGAGCAGTACTTC.

CDR3 residues: CASSSNRGGVANYGYTF. In nucleotides, the CDR3 is TGTGCCAGCAGCTCAAACAGGGGGGGAGTGGCGAACTATGGCTACACCTTC. V gene TRBV7-8 combines with J gene TRBJ1-2, with TRBD1 matching 8 bases. Germline loops: CDR1 SGHVS, CDR2 FQNEAQ. The V segment lost 4 bases and the J segment 2 bases; nucleotides outside the gene matches: 12. The CDR3 contains 17 residues.

The chain recombines TRBV6-1 with TRBJ2-6, with D unclear. The CDR3 sequence is 14 residues long. V lost 5 bases and J lost 2, with 7 bases in between. The germline V gene has CDR1 MNHNS and CDR2 SASEGT. CDR3 amino acids: CASSMQPGANVLTF. The CDR3 bases are TGTGCCAGCAGTATGCAGCCTGGGGCCAACGTCCTGACTTTC.

This clone has a handful of counts. The V call is TRBV6-1, the J call TRBJ1-5, with a weak D call TRBD1 (5 bases). V lost 5 bases and J 2 bases, leaving 10 bases between the germline ends. This CDR3 region has 14 residues. CDR1 MNHNS and CDR2 SASEGT come from the germline V gene. CDR3 sequence: CASSSRDGNQPQHF. DNA for the CDR3: TGTGCCAGCAGTAGCCGGGACGGCAATCAGCCCCAGCATTTT.

The table lists this clone with a few counts. The chain recombines TRBV5-1 with TRBJ2-4; the match to TRBD1 covers 11 bases. After removal of 3 bases from V and 0 bases from J, the junction contained 11 bases not matched to a gene. Germline-derived CDR1 and CDR2 are SGHRS and YFSETQ. This CDR3 has 19 residues. The CDR3 region is CASSSGQGAGILAKNIQYF. In DNA form, the CDR3 reads TGCGCCAGCAGCTCCGGACAGGGGGCGGGGATACTAGCCAAAAACATTCAGTACTTC.